This TCR beta chain was sequenced during a study of OX40 agonist ivuxolimab in advanced cancers. TCRdb's table, derived via immunoSEQ multiplex PCR, lists solely in-frame clones and lacks some. The sample contains roughly 29,000 clones, about nine tenths of which appear only once. The trim removed 1 base at V and 5 bases at J, leaving 5 bases unmatched. Germline values: CDR1 LGHNA, CDR2 YSLEER. The CDR3 extends over 15 amino acids. Enrollment shut out patients with autoimmune disease history or systemic immunosuppression. The V call is TRBV4-3, the J call TRBJ1-1; 9 nucleotides match TRBD1. This specimen was CD4+ or CD8+ T cells sorted from blood, taken in a trial of the OX40 agonist ivuxolimab. The receptor's source is an adult with an advanced solid tumor such as melanoma, head and neck, liver or kidney cancer. The CDR3 DNA reads as TGCGCCAGCAGCCAAGGGGACAGGGTTGGGACTGAAGCTTTCTTT. Encoded protein: CASSQGDRVGTEAFF.